This is a list of T cell receptor beta chains from one sample in a study of OX40 agonist ivuxolimab in advanced cancers. TCRdb's table, derived via immunoSEQ multiplex PCR, lists solely in-frame clones and lacks some. The sample lists some 55,000 clones, about 81% seen once, with about 12% in the top ten. Sequenced material: CD4+ or CD8+ T cells sorted from blood, taken in a trial of the OX40 agonist ivuxolimab. The receptors shown here come from an adult with an advanced solid tumor such as melanoma, head and neck, liver or kidney cancer. CDR3s include the opening cysteine and the closing phenylalanine or tryptophan. D genes are given only for firm matches. Size values are once, few and many counts, or a class for expanded clones, and some rows have none.

-	TRBV11-2	TRBJ2-7	-	CASSATYEQYF	TGTGCCAGCAGCGCGACCTACGAGCAGTACTTC
TRBD2	TRBV29-1	TRBJ2-1	-	CSVEARSGGEQFF	TGCAGCGTTGAAGCCCGGAGCGGGGGTGAGCAGTTCTTC
-	TRBV19	TRBJ2-7	-	CASRKGSDEQYF	TGTGCCAGTAGGAAAGGTAGTGACGAGCAGTACTTC
-	TRBV2	TRBJ1-1	-	CASSEVPMNTEAFF	TGTGCCAGCAGTGAAGTCCCCATGAACACTGAAGCTTTCTTT
-	TRBV5-6	TRBJ2-1	-	CASSGRTRAGNEQFF	TGTGCCAGCAGCGGGCGAACTAGGGCGGGCAATGAGCAGTTCTTC
-	TRBV5-1	TRBJ2-2	once	CASSFPDTYTGELFF	TGCGCCAGCAGCTTCCCGGACACATACACCGGGGAGCTGTTTTTT
-	TRBV5-6	TRBJ1-5	-	CASSLGVVNQPQHF	TGTGCCAGCAGCTTGGGGGTGGTTAATCAGCCCCAGCATTTT
-	TRBV18	TRBJ2-1	-	CASSSGTLSYNEQFF	TGTGCCAGCTCCTCTGGGACCTTATCCTACAATGAGCAGTTCTTC
TRBD1	TRBV7-7	TRBJ2-7	-	CASSSGTASVHEQYF	TGTGCCAGCAGCTCCGGGACAGCCTCCGTCCACGAGCAGTACTTC
-	TRBV13	TRBJ2-2	-	CASTPRGGTGELFF	TGTGCCAGCACCCCACGGGGAGGAACCGGGGAGCTGTTTTTT
-	TRBV9	TRBJ2-1	-	CASSPRVSDSYNEQFF	TGTGCCAGCAGCCCCCGGGTGTCCGACTCCTACAATGAGCAGTTCTTC
-	TRBV19	TRBJ1-5	-	CASSPRGPSRDGNQPQHF	TGTGCCAGTAGTCCAAGGGGCCCAAGCCGGGACGGCAATCAGCCCCAGCATTTT
-	TRBV9	TRBJ2-1	-	CASSVSTTNEQFF	TGTGCCAGCAGCGTATCGACTACCAATGAGCAGTTCTTC
-	TRBV7-3	TRBJ2-3	-	CASSYSNTQYF	TGTGCCAGCAGCTATTCAAATACGCAGTATTTT
TRBD2	TRBV27	TRBJ2-1	-	CASSLREGLNNEQFF	TGTGCCAGCAGTTTGCGGGAGGGCCTGAACAATGAGCAGTTCTTC
TRBD1	TRBV2	TRBJ1-1	-	CASSQAGQGAQAFF	TGTGCCAGCAGTCAAGCGGGGCAGGGGGCTCAAGCTTTCTTT
-	TRBV7-6	TRBJ2-1	-	CASSPDSHEQFF	TGTGCCAGCAGCCCCGATAGCCATGAGCAGTTCTTC
-	TRBV7-8	TRBJ1-5	-	CASSLGAADGPQHF	TGTGCCAGCAGCTTAGGAGCGGCGGACGGGCCCCAGCATTTT
-	TRBV7-7	TRBJ2-1	-	CASSPDRISYNEQFF	TGTGCCAGCAGCCCCGACAGGATCTCCTACAATGAGCAGTTCTTC
-	TRBV11-2	TRBJ2-4	-	CASSSGIVGDIQYF	TGTGCCAGCAGCTCGGGGATAGTAGGTGACATTCAGTACTTC
TRBD2	TRBV2	TRBJ2-7	-	CASSVSGRYSGQYF	TGTGCCAGCAGTGTTAGCGGGAGATATTCGGGGCAGTACTTC
-	TRBV7-2	TRBJ2-4	-	CASSLGHIAKNIQYF	TGTGCCAGCAGCTTGGGTCATATAGCCAAAAACATTCAGTACTTC